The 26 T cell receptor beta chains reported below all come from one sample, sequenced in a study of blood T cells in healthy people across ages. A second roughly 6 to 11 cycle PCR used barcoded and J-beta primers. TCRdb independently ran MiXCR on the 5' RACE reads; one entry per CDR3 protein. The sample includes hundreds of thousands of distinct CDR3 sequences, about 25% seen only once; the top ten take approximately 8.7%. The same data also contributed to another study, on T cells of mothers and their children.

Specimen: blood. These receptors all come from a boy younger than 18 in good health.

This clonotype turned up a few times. In DNA, the CDR3 is TGTGCCAGCAGTTCAACCGCCTATGGCTACACCTTC. This codes for CASSSTAYGYTF. The chain couples TRBV28 to TRBJ1-2; D gene uncertain. The CDR3 totals 12 residues. Germline values: CDR1 MDHEN, CDR2 SYDVKM. Trimming stripped 4 bases from V and 4 bases from J, with 7 bases between.

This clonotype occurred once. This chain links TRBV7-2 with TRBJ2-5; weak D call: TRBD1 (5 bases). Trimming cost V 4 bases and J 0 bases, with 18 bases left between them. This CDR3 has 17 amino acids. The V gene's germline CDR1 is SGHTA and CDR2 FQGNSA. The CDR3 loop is CASSSTYAGHNQETQYF. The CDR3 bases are TGTGCCAGCAGCTCCACGTACGCAGGACACAACCAAGAGACCCAGTACTTC. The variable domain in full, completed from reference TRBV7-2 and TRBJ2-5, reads GAGVSQSPSNKVTEKGKDVELRCDPISGHTALYWYRQSLGQGLEFLIYFQGNSAPDKSGLPSDRFSAERTGGSVSTLTIQRTQQEDSAVYLCASSSTYAGHNQETQYFGPGTRLLVL.

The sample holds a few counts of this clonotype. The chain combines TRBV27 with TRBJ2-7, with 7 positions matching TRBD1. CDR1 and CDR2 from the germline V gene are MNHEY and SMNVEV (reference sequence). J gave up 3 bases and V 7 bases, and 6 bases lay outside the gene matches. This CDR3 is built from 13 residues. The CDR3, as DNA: TGTGCCAGCATTGCGGCAGGGGGCTACGAGCAGTACTTC. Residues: CASIAAGGYEQYF.

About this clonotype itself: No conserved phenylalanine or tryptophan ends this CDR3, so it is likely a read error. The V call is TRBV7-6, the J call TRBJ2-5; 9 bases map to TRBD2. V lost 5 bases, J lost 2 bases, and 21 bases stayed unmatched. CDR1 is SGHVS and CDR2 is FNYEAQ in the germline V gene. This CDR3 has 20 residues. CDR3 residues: CASSLVRGGRAMRAQETQYS. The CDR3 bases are TGTGCCAGCAGCCTAGTTCGTGGCGGGAGGGCCATGCGGGCACAAGAGACCCAGTACTCC.

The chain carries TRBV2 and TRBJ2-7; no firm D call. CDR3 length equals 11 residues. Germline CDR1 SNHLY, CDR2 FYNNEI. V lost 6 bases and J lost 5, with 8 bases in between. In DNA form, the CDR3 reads TGTGCCAGCAGCCGCGCGGACGAGCAGTACTTC. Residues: CASSRADEQYF.

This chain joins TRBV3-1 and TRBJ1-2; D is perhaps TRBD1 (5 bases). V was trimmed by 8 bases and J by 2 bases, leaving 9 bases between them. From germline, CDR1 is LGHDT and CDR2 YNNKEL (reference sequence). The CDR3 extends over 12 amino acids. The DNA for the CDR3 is TGTGCCAGCTTGGGGGGGAACTATGGCTACACCTTC. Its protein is CASLGGNYGYTF.

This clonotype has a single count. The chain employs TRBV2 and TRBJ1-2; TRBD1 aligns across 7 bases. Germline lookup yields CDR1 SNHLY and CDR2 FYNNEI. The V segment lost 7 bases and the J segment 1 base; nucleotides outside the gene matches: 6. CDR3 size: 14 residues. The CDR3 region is CASIRDSRNYGYTF. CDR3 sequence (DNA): TGTGCCAGCATAAGGGACAGCCGTAACTATGGCTACACCTTC. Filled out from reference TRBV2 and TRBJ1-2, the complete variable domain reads EPEVTQTPSHQVTQMGQEVILRCVPISNHLYFYWYRQILGQKVEFLVSFYNNEISEKSEIFDDQFSVERPDGSNFTLKIRSTKLEDSAMYFCASIRDSRNYGYTFGSGTRLTVV.

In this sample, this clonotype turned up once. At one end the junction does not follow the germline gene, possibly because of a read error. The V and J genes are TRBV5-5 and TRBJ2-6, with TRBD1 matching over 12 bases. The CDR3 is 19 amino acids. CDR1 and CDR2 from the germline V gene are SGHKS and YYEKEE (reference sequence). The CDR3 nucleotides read TGTGCCAGCAGCTTGTCAACGGGACAGGGGGCATCTGGGGCCAACGTCCTGACCTTC. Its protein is CASSLSTGQGASGANVLTF.

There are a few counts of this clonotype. CDR3 protein: CSAPPRNILAGGPGQETQYF. The CDR3 DNA sequence: TGCAGTGCTCCTCCCCGGAATATACTAGCGGGAGGGCCGGGGCAAGAGACCCAGTACTTC. The chain joins TRBV20-1 to TRBJ2-5; 13 bases align to TRBD2. The V segment lost 5 bases and the J segment 2 bases; nucleotides outside the gene matches: 20. Germline CDR1 and CDR2: DFQATT and SNEGSKA (reference sequence). The CDR3 contains 20 residues.

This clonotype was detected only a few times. CDR3 sequence: CASSKVEGANTEAFF. CDR3 sequence (DNA): TGTGCCAGCAGTAAGGTTGAGGGAGCGAACACTGAAGCTTTCTTT. The rearrangement uses TRBV5-5 and TRBJ1-1; D is undetermined. Germline V gives CDR1 SGHKS, CDR2 YYEKEE (reference sequence). The CDR3 covers 15 residues. The ends were cut back, 5 bases at V and 1 base at J, with 15 bases in the middle.

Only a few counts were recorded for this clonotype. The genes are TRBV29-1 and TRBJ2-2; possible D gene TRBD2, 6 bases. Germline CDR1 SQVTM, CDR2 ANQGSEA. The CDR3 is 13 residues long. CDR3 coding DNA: TGCAACGCGGGGTCCCTAAGCGGCGGGGAGCTGTTTTTT. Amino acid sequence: CNAGSLSGGELFF.

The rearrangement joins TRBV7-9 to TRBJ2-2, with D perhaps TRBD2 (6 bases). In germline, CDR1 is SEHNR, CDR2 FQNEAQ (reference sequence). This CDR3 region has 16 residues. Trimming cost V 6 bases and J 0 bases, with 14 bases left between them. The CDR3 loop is CASRMSPGANTGELFF. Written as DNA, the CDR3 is TGTGCCAGCAGGATGAGCCCGGGGGCGAACACCGGGGAGCTGTTTTTT.

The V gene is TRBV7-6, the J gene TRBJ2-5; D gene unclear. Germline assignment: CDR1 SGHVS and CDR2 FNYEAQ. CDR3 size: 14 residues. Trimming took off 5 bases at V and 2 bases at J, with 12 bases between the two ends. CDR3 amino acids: CASSPIPGQETQYF. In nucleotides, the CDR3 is TGTGCCAGCAGCCCGATACCCGGTCAAGAGACCCAGTACTTC.

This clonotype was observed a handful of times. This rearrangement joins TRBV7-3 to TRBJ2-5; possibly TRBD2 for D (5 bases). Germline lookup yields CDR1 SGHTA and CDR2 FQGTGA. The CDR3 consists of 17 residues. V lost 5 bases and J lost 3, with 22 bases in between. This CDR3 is CASSPTLGLGLKETQYF. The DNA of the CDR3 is TGTGCCAGCAGCCCCACCCTAGGACTTGGCTTAAAAGAGACCCAGTACTTC.

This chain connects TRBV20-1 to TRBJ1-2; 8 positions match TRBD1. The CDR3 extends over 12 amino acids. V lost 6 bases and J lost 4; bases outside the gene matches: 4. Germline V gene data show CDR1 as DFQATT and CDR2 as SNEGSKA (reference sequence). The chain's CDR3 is CSATDRGYGYTF. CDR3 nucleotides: TGCAGTGCCACAGACAGGGGCTATGGCTACACCTTC.

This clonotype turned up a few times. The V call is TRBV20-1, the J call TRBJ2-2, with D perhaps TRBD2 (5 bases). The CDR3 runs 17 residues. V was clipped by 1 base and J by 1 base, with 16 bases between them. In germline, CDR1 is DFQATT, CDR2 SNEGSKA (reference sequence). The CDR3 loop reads CSARGVVGRGNTGELFF. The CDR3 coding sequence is TGCAGTGCTAGAGGGGTGGTTGGTCGGGGGAACACCGGGGAGCTGTTTTTT.

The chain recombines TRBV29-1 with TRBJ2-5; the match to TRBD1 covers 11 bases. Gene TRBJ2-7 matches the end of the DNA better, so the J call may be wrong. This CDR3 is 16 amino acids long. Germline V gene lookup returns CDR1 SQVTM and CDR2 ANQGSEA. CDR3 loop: CSVEDRGTGGTYEQYF. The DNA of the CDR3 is TGCAGCGTTGAAGATCGGGGGACAGGGGGGACCTACGAGCAGTACTTC.

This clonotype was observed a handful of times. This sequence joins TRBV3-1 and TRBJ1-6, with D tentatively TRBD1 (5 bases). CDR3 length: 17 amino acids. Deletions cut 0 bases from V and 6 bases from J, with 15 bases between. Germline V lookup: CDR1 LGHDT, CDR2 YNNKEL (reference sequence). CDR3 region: CASSQEYGSGANSPLHF. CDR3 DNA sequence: TGTGCCAGCAGCCAAGAATACGGCAGTGGGGCTAATTCACCCCTCCACTTT.

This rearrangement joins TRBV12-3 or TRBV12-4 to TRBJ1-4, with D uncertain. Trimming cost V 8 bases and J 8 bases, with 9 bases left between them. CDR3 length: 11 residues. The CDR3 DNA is TGTGCCAGCGGGCGTTCGGAAAAACTGTTTTTT. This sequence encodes CASGRSEKLFF.

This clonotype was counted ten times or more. The CDR3 sequence: CASSKLETQYF. CDR3 bases: TGTGCCAGCAGTAAACTAGAGACCCAGTACTTC. This chain connects TRBV25-1 to TRBJ2-5; D call uncertain. V shed 5 bases and J shed 4 bases, with 5 bases lying between them. Germline CDR1 and CDR2: MGHDK and SYGVNS. This CDR3 spans 11 amino acids.

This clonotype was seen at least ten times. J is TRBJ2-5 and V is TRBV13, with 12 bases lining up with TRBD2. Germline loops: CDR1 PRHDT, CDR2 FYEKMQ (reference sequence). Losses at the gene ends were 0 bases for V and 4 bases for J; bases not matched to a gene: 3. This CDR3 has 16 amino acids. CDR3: CASSLGQGLAGETQYF. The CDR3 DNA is TGTGCCAGCAGCTTAGGCCAGGGACTAGCGGGAGAGACCCAGTACTTC.

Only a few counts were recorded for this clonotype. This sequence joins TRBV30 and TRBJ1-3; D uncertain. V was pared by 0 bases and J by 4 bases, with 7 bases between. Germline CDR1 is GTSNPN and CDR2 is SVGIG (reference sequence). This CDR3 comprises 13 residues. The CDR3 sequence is CAWSVNAGNTIYF. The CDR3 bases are TGTGCCTGGAGTGTCAACGCGGGAAACACCATATATTTT.

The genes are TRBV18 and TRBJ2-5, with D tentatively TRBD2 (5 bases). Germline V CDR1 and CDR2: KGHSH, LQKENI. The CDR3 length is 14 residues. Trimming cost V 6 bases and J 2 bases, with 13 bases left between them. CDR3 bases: TGTGCCAGCTCCACACTAGTGACTCAAGAGACCCAGTACTTC. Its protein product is CASSTLVTQETQYF.

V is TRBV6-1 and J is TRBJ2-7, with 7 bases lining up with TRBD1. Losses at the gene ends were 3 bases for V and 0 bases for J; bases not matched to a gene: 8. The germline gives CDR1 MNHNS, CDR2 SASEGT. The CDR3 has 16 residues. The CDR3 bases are TGTGCCAGCAGTGACCCGACAGGGATTGGCTCCTACGAGCAGTACTTC. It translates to CASSDPTGIGSYEQYF.

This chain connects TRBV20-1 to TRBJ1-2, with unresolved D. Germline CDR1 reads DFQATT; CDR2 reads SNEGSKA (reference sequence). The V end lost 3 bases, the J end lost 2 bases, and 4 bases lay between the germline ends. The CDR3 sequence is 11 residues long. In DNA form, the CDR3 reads TGCAGTGCTAGGACCAACTATGGCTACACCTTC. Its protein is CSARTNYGYTF.

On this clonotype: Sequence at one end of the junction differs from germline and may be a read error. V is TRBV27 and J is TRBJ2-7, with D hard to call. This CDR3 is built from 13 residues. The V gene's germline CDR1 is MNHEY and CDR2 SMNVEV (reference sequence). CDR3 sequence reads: CTSSPGSMSEQYF. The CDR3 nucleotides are TGTACCAGCAGTCCCGGGTCCATGAGTGAGCAGTACTTC.